This TCR beta chain was identified in a study of blood T cell repertoires in COVID-19. This CDR3 has 15 amino acids. The V segment lost 5 bases and the J segment 7 bases; nucleotides outside the gene matches: 8. Germline V gene sequence: CDR1 MDHEN, CDR2 SYDVKM. Some clones are missing from TCRdb's copy, which holds only in-frame ones; the method was immunoSEQ multiplex PCR. This sample yields roughly 200,000 clones, of which 70% to 90% are seen a single time; about 4.5% belongs to the top ten. The material sequenced was PBMCs or T cells enriched from blood (not recorded which). The V call is TRBV28, the J call TRBJ1-6, with 7 bases lining up with TRBD1. The source is a woman aged 25-40 years who had been exposed to COVID-19. In nucleotides, the CDR3 is TGTGCCAGCAGTGTTCCGGGACAGATAAATTCACCCCTCCACTTT. Translation gives CASSVPGQINSPLHF.